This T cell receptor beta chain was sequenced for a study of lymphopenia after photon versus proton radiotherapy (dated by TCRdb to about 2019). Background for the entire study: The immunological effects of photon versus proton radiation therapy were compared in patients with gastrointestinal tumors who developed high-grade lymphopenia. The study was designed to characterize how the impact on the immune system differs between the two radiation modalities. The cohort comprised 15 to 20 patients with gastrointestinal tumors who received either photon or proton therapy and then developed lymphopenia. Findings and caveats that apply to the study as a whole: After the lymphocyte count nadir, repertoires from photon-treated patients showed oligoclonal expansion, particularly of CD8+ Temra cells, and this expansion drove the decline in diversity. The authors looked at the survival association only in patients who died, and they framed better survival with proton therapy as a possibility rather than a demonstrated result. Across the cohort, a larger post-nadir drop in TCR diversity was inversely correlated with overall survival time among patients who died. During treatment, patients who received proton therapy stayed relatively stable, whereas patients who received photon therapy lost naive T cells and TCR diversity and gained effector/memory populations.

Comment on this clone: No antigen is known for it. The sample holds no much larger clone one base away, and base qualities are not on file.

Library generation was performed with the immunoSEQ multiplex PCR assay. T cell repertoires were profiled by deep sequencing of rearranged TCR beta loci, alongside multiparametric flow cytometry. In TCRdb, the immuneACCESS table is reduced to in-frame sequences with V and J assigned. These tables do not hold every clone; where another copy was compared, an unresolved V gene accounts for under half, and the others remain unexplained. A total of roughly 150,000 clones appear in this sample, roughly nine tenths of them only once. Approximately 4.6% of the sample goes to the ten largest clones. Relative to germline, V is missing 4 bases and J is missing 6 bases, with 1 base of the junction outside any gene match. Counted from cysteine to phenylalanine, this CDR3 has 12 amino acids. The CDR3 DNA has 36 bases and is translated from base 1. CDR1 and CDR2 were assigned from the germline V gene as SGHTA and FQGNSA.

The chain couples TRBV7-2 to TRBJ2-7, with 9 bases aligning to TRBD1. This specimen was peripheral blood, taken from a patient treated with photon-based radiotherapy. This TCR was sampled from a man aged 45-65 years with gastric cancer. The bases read TGTGCCAGCAGCTCGGACAGGGGCGAGCAGTACTTC. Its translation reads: CASSSDRGEQYF.